This T cell receptor beta chain was identified in a study of blood T cell repertoires in COVID-19. As for the study in general: From T cells, B-cell-depleted T cells, or PBMCs came the material, which was cDNA or gDNA.

This clone was detected a few times. Per the germline V gene, CDR1 is MNHNS and CDR2 is SASEGT. V trimming: 4 bases; J trimming: 4 bases; junction bases outside the gene matches: 6. CDR3 length: 16 residues. Repertoires were generated with immunoSEQ multiplex PCR, while TCRdb's copy carries only in-frame clones and drops some. The sample shows approximately 120,000 clones, 83% of them seen only once. Donors in Cohort 3 counted as recovered after two negative PCRs, clearance, or symptom resolution. Material: PBMCs or T cells enriched from blood (not recorded which). V usage is TRBV6-1 and J usage is TRBJ2-3; 12 bases agree with TRBD2. The clonotype originates from a young man who had recovered from COVID-19. CDR3 region: CASSVASGRGADTQYF. The CDR3 DNA reads TGTGCCAGCAGTGTTGCTAGCGGGAGGGGGGCAGATACGCAGTATTTT.